These 14 T cell receptor beta chains were sequenced from one sample in a study of blood T cell repertoires in COVID-19. TCRdb's table, derived via immunoSEQ multiplex PCR, lists solely in-frame clones and lacks some. The table lists about 230,000 clones, roughly 80% of them singletons. Specimen: peripheral blood. The source is a woman of 80 years or more with active or convalescent COVID-19.

The chain recombines TRBV7-2 with TRBJ2-3; 11 bases line up with TRBD2. Germline V lookup: CDR1 SGHTA, CDR2 FQGNSA. J was trimmed by 4 bases and V by 3 bases; bases with no gene match: 3. This CDR3 spans 15 amino acids. The CDR3 sequence: CASSFYSGGADTQYF. In nucleotides, the CDR3 is TGTGCCAGCAGCTTTTATAGCGGGGGGGCAGATACGCAGTATTTT.

The CDR3 coding sequence is TGTGCCAGCAGCGCCGGGATGGAGCAGTACTTC. The encoded protein is CASSAGMEQYF. This chain uses TRBV9 with TRBJ2-7; D possibly corresponds to TRBD2 (5 bases). The CDR3 covers 11 residues. Trimming took off 3 bases at V and 7 bases at J, with 8 bases between the two ends. Germline CDR1 SGDLS, CDR2 YYNGEE.

V and J are TRBV5-1 and TRBJ2-1; 10 bases map to TRBD2. This CDR3 has 15 amino acids. J lost 6 bases, V lost 4 bases, and 7 bases had no gene match. Germline-derived CDR1 and CDR2 are SGHRS and YFSETQ. CDR3 DNA: TGCGCCAGCAGCAGAACAGCGGGGGGGCCCAATGAGCAGTTCTTC. This gives the protein CASSRTAGGPNEQFF.

This clone turned up a few times. The chain has TRBV2 and TRBJ2-5; possibly TRBD2 for D (6 bases). CDR3 length equals 14 residues. CDR1 and CDR2 from the germline V gene are SNHLY and FYNNEI. Trimming left V 8 bases short and J 4 bases short, with 17 bases between. This chain's CDR3 is CASANWGVLETQYF. The CDR3 DNA is TGTGCCAGCGCTAACTGGGGGGTCCTAGAGACCCAGTACTTC.

The count of this clone is one. V usage is TRBV9 and J usage is TRBJ1-2, with D unclear. CDR3 length equals 13 residues. CDR1 is SGDLS, CDR2 YYNGEE, per germline. Trimming left V 7 bases short and J 4 bases short, with 14 bases between. The CDR3 spells CASRGQAIYGYTF. CDR3 DNA: TGTGCCAGCCGCGGGCAGGCGATCTATGGCTACACCTTC.

The genes are TRBV7-9 and TRBJ1-1, with TRBD1 identical over 7 bases. The germline CDR1 and CDR2 sequences are SEHNR and FQNEAQ (reference sequence). This CDR3 has 15 amino acids. Losses at the gene ends were 1 base for V and 8 bases for J; bases not matched to a gene: 10. CDR3 bases: TGTGCCAGCAGCTTAGGAGCTTACACAGGGGCAGAAGCTTTCTTT. It encodes CASSLGAYTGAEAFF.

This clone was seen a handful of times. This chain uses TRBV11-3 with TRBJ1-1; TRBD1 agrees at 8 bases. This CDR3 comprises 14 residues. Germline loops: CDR1 SGHNT, CDR2 YENEEA. The V gene end was trimmed by 3 bases and the J gene end by 8 bases; junction bases not matched to a gene: 8. The DNA for the CDR3 is TGTGCCAGCAGCTTTTCCCAGGGGGCTGTCGAAGCTTTCTTT. It encodes CASSFSQGAVEAFF.

This chain uses TRBV5-1 with TRBJ2-5; TRBD1 is a possible D gene (6 bases). V was pared by 4 bases and J by 2 bases, with 15 bases between. The CDR3 consists of 15 residues. The germline gives CDR1 SGHRS, CDR2 YFSETQ. This chain's CDR3 is CASSTTGKQQETQYF. CDR3 nucleotides: TGCGCCAGCAGCACAACAGGGAAACAGCAAGAGACCCAGTACTTC.

The chain employs TRBV4-3 and TRBJ1-2, with 10 bases identical to TRBD1. Germline V lookup: CDR1 LGHNA, CDR2 YSLEER. V lost 4 bases, J lost 8 bases, and 7 bases stayed unmatched. The CDR3 runs 14 residues. The CDR3, as DNA: TGCGCCAGCAGCCGGGACAGGGGAGTCGGCGGCTACACCTTC. It codes for CASSRDRGVGGYTF.

The chain joins TRBV5-1 to TRBJ2-5, with D uncertain. CDR1 SGHRS and CDR2 YFSETQ come from the germline V gene. The length of the CDR3 is 14 residues. Between the trimmed V and J ends, which lost 0 bases and 2 bases, there was a span of 8 bases. The CDR3 DNA is TGCGCCAGCAGCTTGGCCCAGAAACAAGAGACCCAGTACTTC. It codes for CASSLAQKQETQYF.

The chain carries TRBV2 and TRBJ2-2; 11 nucleotides align to TRBD1. V gave up 6 bases and J gave up 5 bases; unmatched junction bases: 8. The CDR3 totals 16 residues. Germline-derived CDR1 and CDR2 are SNHLY and FYNNEI. CDR3 sequence reads: CASSLGQGARTGELFF. The CDR3 DNA sequence: TGTGCCAGCAGCCTTGGACAGGGGGCGAGGACCGGGGAGCTGTTTTTT.

This chain uses TRBV30 with TRBJ2-2; maybe TRBD1 (6 bases). CDR1 is GTSNPN and CDR2 is SVGIG in the germline V gene (reference sequence). The CDR3 consists of 16 residues. Trimming cost V 3 bases and J 1 base, with 15 bases left between them. DNA for the CDR3: TGTGCCTGGAGAGAAAGAGGCAGGGGGAACACCGGGGAGCTGTTTTTT. Translating it yields CAWRERGRGNTGELFF.

The rearrangement joins TRBV6-5 to TRBJ1-2; 7 bases match TRBD1. V lost 5 bases and J lost 1; bases outside the gene matches: 4. Looked up from germline, CDR1 is MNHEY and CDR2 is SVGAGI. The CDR3 consists of 14 residues. This chain's CDR3 is CASSIRDSNYGYTF. DNA of the CDR3: TGTGCCAGCAGTATACGGGACAGTAACTATGGCTACACCTTC.

The chain joins TRBV27 to TRBJ2-3; weak D call: TRBD1 (6 bases). Trimming pared 6 bases from V and 5 bases from J, leaving 18 bases between. CDR1 and CDR2 from the germline V gene are MNHEY and SMNVEV (reference sequence). CDR3 length: 15 amino acids. The CDR3 sequence is CASSPRGDGQDTQYF. CDR3 sequence (DNA): TGTGCCAGCAGCCCCAGGGGCGATGGTCAAGATACGCAGTATTTT.